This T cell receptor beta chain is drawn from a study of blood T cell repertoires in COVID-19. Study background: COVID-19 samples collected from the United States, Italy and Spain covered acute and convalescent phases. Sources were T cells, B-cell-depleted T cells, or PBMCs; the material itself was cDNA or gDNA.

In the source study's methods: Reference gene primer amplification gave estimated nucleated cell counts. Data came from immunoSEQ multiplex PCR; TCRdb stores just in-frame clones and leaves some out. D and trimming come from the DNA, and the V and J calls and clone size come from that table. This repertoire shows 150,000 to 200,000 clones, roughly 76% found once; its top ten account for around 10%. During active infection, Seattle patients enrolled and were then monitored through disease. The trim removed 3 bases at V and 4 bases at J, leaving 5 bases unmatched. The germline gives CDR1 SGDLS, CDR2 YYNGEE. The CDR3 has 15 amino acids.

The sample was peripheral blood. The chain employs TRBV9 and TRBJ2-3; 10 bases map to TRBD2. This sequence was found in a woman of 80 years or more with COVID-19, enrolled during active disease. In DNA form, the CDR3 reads TGTGCCAGCAGCGCATCTAGCGGGGGCGCAGATACGCAGTATTTT. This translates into CASSASSGGADTQYF.